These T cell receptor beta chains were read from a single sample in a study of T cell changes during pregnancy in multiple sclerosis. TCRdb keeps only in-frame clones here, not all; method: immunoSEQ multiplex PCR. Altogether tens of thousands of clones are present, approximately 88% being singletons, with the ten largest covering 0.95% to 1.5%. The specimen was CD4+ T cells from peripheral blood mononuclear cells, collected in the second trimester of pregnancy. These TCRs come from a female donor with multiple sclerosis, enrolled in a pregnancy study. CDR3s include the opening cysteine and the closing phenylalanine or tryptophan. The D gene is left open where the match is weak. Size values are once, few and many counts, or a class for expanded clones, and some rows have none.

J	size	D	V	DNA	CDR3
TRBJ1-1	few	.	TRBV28	TGTGCCAGCCGTTCACAGGGAGCAGGGACTGAAGCTTTCTTT	CASRSQGAGTEAFF
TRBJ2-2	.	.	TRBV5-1	TGCGCCAGCAGCTTGTTATCCGGCACCGGGGAGCTGTTTTTT	CASSLLSGTGELFF
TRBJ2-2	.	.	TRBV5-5	TGTGCCAGCAGCACAGCTGCCGACAGGCGACACACCGGGGAGCTGTTTTTT	CASSTAADRRHTGELFF
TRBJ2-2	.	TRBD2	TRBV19	TGTGCCAGTAGTATAGATCCCCCGGGACTAGCGGGAGGCCGGTTCACCGGGGAGCTGTTTTTT	CASSIDPPGLAGGRFTGELFF
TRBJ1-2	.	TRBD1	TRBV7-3	TGTGCCAGCAGCGCGCCCGGGACAGGGCGGACATACACCTTC	CASSAPGTGRTYTF
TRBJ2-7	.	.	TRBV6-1	TGTGCCAGCAGAGGCACAGTCAACTCCTACGAGCAGTACTTC	CASRGTVNSYEQYF
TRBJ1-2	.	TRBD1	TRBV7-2	TGTGCCAGCAGCTCAAGGACAGGGGGCGGCTACACCTTC	CASSSRTGGGYTF
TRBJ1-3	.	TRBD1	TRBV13	TGTGCCAGCAGCTCGGACAGGGGGAATGGAAACACCATATATTTT	CASSSDRGNGNTIYF
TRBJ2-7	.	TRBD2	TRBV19	TGTGCCAGTAGTAGGGCGGGAGTGTCCCACGAGCAGTACTTC	CASSRAGVSHEQYF
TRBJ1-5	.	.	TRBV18	TGTGCCAGCTCACAGAACTCTCAGGGTAACAATCAGCCCCAGCATTTT	CASSQNSQGNNQPQHF
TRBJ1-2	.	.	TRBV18	TGTGCCAGCTCACCAACACAGGGAGAACCTAACTATGGCTACACCTTC	CASSPTQGEPNYGYTF
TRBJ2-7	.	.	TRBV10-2	TGCGCCAGCAGGGCGGGCTTCGATGGGGAGCAGTACTTC	CASRAGFDGEQYF
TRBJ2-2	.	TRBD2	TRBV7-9	TGTGCCAGCAGCCCAAGAGGAGGTTTAGCGGGAGTTGGCGGGGAGCTGTTTTTT	CASSPRGGLAGVGGELFF
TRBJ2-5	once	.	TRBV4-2	TGTGCCAGCAGCCTAACGGACTTGCAAGAGACCCAGTACTTC	CASSLTDLQETQYF
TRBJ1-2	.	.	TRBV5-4	TGTGCCAGCAGCTTGGAACAGGCTAACTATGGCTACACCTTC	CASSLEQANYGYTF
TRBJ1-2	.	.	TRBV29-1	TGCAGCGTTGATCGGGGGAGGGGTAACTATGGCTACACCTTC	CSVDRGRGNYGYTF
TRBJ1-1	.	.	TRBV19	TGTGCCAGTAGTATAGGGGAGGGCACTGAAGCTTTCTTT	CASSIGEGTEAFF
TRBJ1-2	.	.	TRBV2	TGTGCCAGCAGTGAAGTTGAGGGTGTTGGTGGCTACACCTTC	CASSEVEGVGGYTF
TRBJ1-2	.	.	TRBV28	TGTGCCAGCAGTTTTAGATTCAATGGCTACACCTTC	CASSFRFNGYTF
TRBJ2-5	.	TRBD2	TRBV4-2	TGTGCCAGCAGCCTAGGACTAGCACAAGAGACCCAGTACTTC	CASSLGLAQETQYF
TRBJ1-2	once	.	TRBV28	TGTGCCAGCAGTTTAACAACCTATGGCTACACCTTC	CASSLTTYGYTF
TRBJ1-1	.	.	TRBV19	TGTGCCAGTACCTCCAGGGGCGGGACTGAAGCTTTCTTT	CASTSRGGTEAFF
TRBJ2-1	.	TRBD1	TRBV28	TGTGCCAGCAGTTTACGCCGGGACAGGGTGGGAAATGAGCAGTTCTTC	CASSLRRDRVGNEQFF
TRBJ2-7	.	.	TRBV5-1	TGCGCCAGCACCCTCAGCACGGAGCCCTACGAGCAGTACTTC	CASTLSTEPYEQYF
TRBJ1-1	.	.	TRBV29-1	TGCAGCGTTGGGGGGGTTATGGGGGGCACTGAAGCTTTCTTT	CSVGGVMGGTEAFF
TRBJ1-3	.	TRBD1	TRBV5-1	TGCGCCAGCAGCATGATGCCGGGACAGGGGGCTGGTGGAAACACCATATATTTT	CASSMMPGQGAGGNTIYF
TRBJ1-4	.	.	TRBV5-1	TGCGCCAGCAGCCCCGGACCCGGGGGGTCTAATGAAAAACTGTTTTTT	CASSPGPGGSNEKLFF
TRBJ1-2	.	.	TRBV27	TGTGCCAGCAGTTTATCGGGGGCAGGACCGTATGGCTACACCTTC	CASSLSGAGPYGYTF
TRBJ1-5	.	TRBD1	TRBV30	TGTGCCTGGAAAAAGGACAGGAGCAATCAGCCCCAGCATTTT	CAWKKDRSNQPQHF
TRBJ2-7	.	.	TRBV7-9	TGTGCCAGCAGCTTTAGGGGCTGGGACGAGCAGTACTTC	CASSFRGWDEQYF
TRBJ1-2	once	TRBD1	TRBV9	TGTGCCAGCAGCCGGACAGGGGGATATGGCTACACCTTC	CASSRTGGYGYTF
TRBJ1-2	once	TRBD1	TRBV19	TGTGCCAGTAGTATCCTGACCGGACAGGTTGAATATGGCTACACCTTC	CASSILTGQVEYGYTF
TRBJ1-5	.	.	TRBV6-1	TGTGCCAGCAGTGCCTCGGGTAGGTCAGGGCGAAGCCTTCCGCCCCAGCATTTT	CASSASGRSGRSLPPQHF
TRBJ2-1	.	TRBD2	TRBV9	TGTGCCAGCAGCCTCCGGGACTACCACAATGAGCAGTTCTTC	CASSLRDYHNEQFF
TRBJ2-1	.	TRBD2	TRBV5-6	TGTGCCAGCAGCCGTCGGACTAGCGGAATCCCCAGCTCCTACAATGAGCAGTTCTTC	CASSRRTSGIPSSYNEQFF
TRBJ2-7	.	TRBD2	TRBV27	TGTGCCAGCAGCCATACTAGCGGGTATGCCCCCAGCTCCTACGAGCAGTACTTC	CASSHTSGYAPSSYEQYF
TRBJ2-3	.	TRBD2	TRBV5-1	TGCGCCAGCAGCAAACCGGGACTAGCGGGAGGCCGTACTAGCACAGATACGCAGTATTTT	CASSKPGLAGGRTSTDTQYF
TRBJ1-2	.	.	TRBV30	TGTGCCTTGACAGGAAAGTACTATGGCTACACCTTC	CALTGKYYGYTF
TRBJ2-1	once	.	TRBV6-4	TGTGCCAGCATCCGGGACTTGTCCTACAATGAGCAGTTCTTC	CASIRDLSYNEQFF
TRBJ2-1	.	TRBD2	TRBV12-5	TGTGCTAGTGGTTTGGGACTTCGAGGGACTAGCGGGAGGGCCGGGTCCTACAATGAGCAGTTCTTC	CASGLGLRGTSGRAGSYNEQFF
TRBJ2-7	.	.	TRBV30	TGTGCCTGGAGTGTTCGGCGGGACTCCTACGAGCAGTACTTC	CAWSVRRDSYEQYF
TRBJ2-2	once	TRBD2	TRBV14	TGTGCCAGCAGTCGGACTAGCGGATACACCGGGGAGCTGTTTTTT	CASSRTSGYTGELFF
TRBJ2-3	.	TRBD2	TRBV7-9	TGTGCCAGCAGCCCCTTCGGTAGCGGGATGACGGATACGCAGTATTTT	CASSPFGSGMTDTQYF